This TCR beta chain emerged from a study of T cell responses to AZD1222 COVID-19 vaccine. The CDR3 covers 15 residues. The germline V gene encodes CDR1 MRHNA and CDR2 SNTAGT. Trimming left V 3 bases short and J 1 base short, with 10 bases between. Findings and caveats of the study: Repertoires in all cases were sampled only once the peak T cell response had passed. Spike-specific TCR breadth and depth both grew after two AZD1222 doses. Spike-wide coverage was observed for vaccine-associated CD4 TCRs, with dominant responses at 160-218 and 743-854.

This clone was counted many times. Its antigen is as yet unknown. Sequencing used immunoSEQ multiplex PCR; TCRdb keeps in-frame clones, though not all of them. The table has fewer than 75,000 clones, about nine tenths seen once; the top ten hold roughly 6.7%. The chain combines TRBV6-4 with TRBJ2-1, with D perhaps TRBD1 (6 bases). The sequence derives from an adult who received the MenACWY meningococcal vaccine as a control. Sequenced material: peripheral blood, taken 28 days after the second dose of the MenACWY control vaccine. The CDR3, as DNA: TGTGCCAGCAGTGAAGAGGGGGAGTCCTACAATGAGCAGTTCTTC. Amino acids: CASSEEGESYNEQFF.